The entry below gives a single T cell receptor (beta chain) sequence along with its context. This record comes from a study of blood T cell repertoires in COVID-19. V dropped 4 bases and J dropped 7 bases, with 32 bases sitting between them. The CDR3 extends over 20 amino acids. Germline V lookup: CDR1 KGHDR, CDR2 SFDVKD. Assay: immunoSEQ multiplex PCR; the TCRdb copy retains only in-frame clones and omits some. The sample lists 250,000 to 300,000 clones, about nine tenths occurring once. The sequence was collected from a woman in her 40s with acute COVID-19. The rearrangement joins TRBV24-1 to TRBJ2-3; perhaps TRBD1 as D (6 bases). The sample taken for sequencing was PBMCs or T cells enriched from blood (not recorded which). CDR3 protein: CATSDPRIQGSTSQVNTQYF. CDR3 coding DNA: TGTGCCACCAGTGACCCCCGCATACAGGGCTCGACAAGCCAGGTGAATACGCAGTATTTT.